One sample yielded the 30 T cell receptor beta chains listed below, sequenced in a study of CD8+CD57+ T cells in acquired aplastic anemia. CD8+CD57+ cell expansion, shown by flow cytometry, had occurred in the patients selected for sequencing. TCR beta VDJ and CDR3 profiles were obtained from a genomic DNA template. TCRdb re-derived calls from the reads in MiXCR, one entry per CDR3 protein. The table shows some 200,000 distinct CDR3 sequences, with 40% to 55% occurring only once. The specimen sequenced was sorted CD4+, CD8+, or CD8+CD57+ T cells (not recorded which) from PBMCs. These receptors came from a human donor with aplastic anemia.

The J gene is TRBJ1-2, the V gene TRBV6-5, with D perhaps TRBD1 (5 bases). CDR1 is MNHEY and CDR2 is SVGAGI in the germline V gene. The CDR3 extends over 15 amino acids. V was clipped by 4 bases and J by 4 bases, with 16 bases between them. This CDR3 is CASSLQTGTLYGYTF. CDR3 in DNA: TGTGCCAGCAGTTTACAGACCGGGACCCTCTATGGCTACACCTTC.

This clonotype was seen more than once but under ten times. The CDR3 sequence is CASSNTGTGGMVEQYF. In DNA form, the CDR3 reads TGTGCCAGCAGCAACACCGGGACAGGGGGAATGGTCGAGCAGTACTTC. The V gene is TRBV11-1, the J gene TRBJ2-7; 11 bases line up with TRBD1. This CDR3 is 16 amino acids long. The germline gives CDR1 SGHAT, CDR2 FQDESV (reference sequence). With V trimmed by 5 bases and J by 6 bases, 12 bases remained unmatched.

This clonotype showed up just a few times. This rearrangement joins TRBV2 to TRBJ2-1; D gene uncertain. Germline V gene lookup returns CDR1 SNHLY and CDR2 FYNNEI. V shed 5 bases and J shed 4 bases, with 9 bases lying between them. The CDR3 consists of 13 residues. CDR3 in amino acids: CASSLHGYNEQFF. In DNA, the CDR3 is TGTGCCAGCAGTTTACACGGATACAATGAGCAGTTCTTC.

As regards this clonotype: A much larger clonotype is one base distant, so this may be a read error. The rearrangement uses TRBV11-2 and TRBJ2-2, with 10 bases matching TRBD2. There are 18 residues in the CDR3. The germline V gene has CDR1 SGHAT and CDR2 FQNNGV. J was trimmed by 8 bases and V by 4 bases; bases with no gene match: 16. CDR3 sequence (DNA): TGTGCCAGCAGCTCACCGATCCACCAACTAGCGGGAAGGGGGGAGCTGTTTTTT. Translating gives CASSSPIHQLAGRGELFF.

The rearrangement uses TRBV24-1 and TRBJ2-5; tentatively, D is TRBD1 or TRBD2 (7 bases each). Germline V gene data show CDR1 as KGHDR and CDR2 as SFDVKD. This CDR3 has 15 residues. Trimming left V 5 bases short and J 2 bases short, with 14 bases between. The CDR3 reads CATSGRGGGQETQYF. The CDR3 region has the DNA TGTGCCACCAGTGGCAGGGGGGGTGGACAAGAGACCCAGTACTTC.

In its sample, this clonotype was seen a few times. The chain carries TRBV29-1 and TRBJ2-5, with 8 bases aligning to TRBD1. In germline, CDR1 is SQVTM, CDR2 ANQGSEA. The CDR3 extends over 13 amino acids. V was pared by 5 bases and J by 5 bases, with 7 bases of the junction left unmatched. CDR3 coding DNA: TGCAGCGTTCGACAGGGGATAGGGGAGACCCAGTACTTC. The encoded protein is CSVRQGIGETQYF.

This clonotype was recorded at least ten times. The genes are TRBV6-5 and TRBJ2-5; D gene unclear. This CDR3 is built from 15 residues. V shed 0 bases and J shed 2 bases, with 10 bases lying between them. The germline CDR1 and CDR2 sequences are MNHEY and SVGAGI. CDR3 DNA: TGTGCCAGCAGTTACTCTCTTGCAGAACAAGAGACCCAGTACTTC. Translating gives CASSYSLAEQETQYF.

The rearrangement links TRBV24-1 to TRBJ2-2, with D possibly matching TRBD2 (5 bases). This CDR3 comprises 15 residues. Trimming took 1 base from V and 1 from J, leaving 6 bases between them. Germline V gene sequence: CDR1 KGHDR, CDR2 SFDVKD. The CDR3 loop is CATSDFRGNTGELFF. In DNA, the CDR3 is TGTGCCACCAGTGATTTCCGGGGGAACACCGGGGAGCTGTTTTTT.

This clonotype was picked up one time. The rearrangement links TRBV10-3 to TRBJ2-7; D not certain. Looked up from germline, CDR1 is ENHRY and CDR2 is SYGVKD. Trimming took 11 bases from V and 2 from J, leaving 31 bases between them. This CDR3 comprises 18 residues. The CDR3 loop reads CAPYRRKGPSLDPYEQYF. CDR3 nucleotides: TGTGCCCCTTATAGACGGAAAGGCCCCAGCTTAGATCCCTACGAGCAGTACTTC.

The V and J genes are TRBV5-1 and TRBJ2-7; 7 nucleotides line up with TRBD1. V trimming: 4 bases; J trimming: 2 bases; junction bases outside the gene matches: 9. CDR1 and CDR2 (germline): SGHRS, YFSETQ. The CDR3 is 15 residues long. The CDR3 reads CASSVTGVNPYEQYF. In nucleotides, the CDR3 is TGCGCCAGCAGCGTTACAGGGGTAAATCCCTACGAGCAGTACTTC.

The chain recombines TRBV9 with TRBJ1-1; tentative D call: TRBD1 (6 bases). The germline CDR1 and CDR2 sequences are SGDLS and YYNGEE. The CDR3 extends over 16 amino acids. Trimming stripped 3 bases from V and 2 bases from J, with 17 bases between. CDR3 protein: CASSAGSGGRNTEAFF. CDR3 in DNA: TGTGCCAGCAGCGCTGGCAGCGGGGGGCGCAACACTGAAGCTTTCTTT.

The V call is TRBV2, the J call TRBJ1-2; 7 bases line up with TRBD1. The germline gives CDR1 SNHLY, CDR2 FYNNEI. V was clipped by 4 bases and J by 7 bases; unmatched bases: 6. The CDR3 loop spans 13 amino acids. DNA of the CDR3: TGTGCCAGCAGTGTAGGGGGCGTAGGTGGCTACACCTTC. It yields the protein CASSVGGVGGYTF.

The rearrangement joins TRBV19 to TRBJ1-5; D gene uncertain. The CDR3 runs to 14 residues. Deletions cut 3 bases from V and 6 bases from J, with 12 bases between. Per germline, CDR1 LNHDA and CDR2 SQIVND (reference sequence). The chain's CDR3 is CASSMGYEGQPQHF. CDR3 coding DNA: TGTGCCAGTAGTATGGGCTACGAGGGTCAGCCCCAGCATTTT.

This clonotype was recorded only once. The chain employs TRBV19 and TRBJ2-7; TRBD1 might be the D (7 bases). Trimming left V 8 bases short and J 8 bases short, with 16 bases between. Germline V gene data show CDR1 as LNHDA and CDR2 as SQIVND (reference sequence). CDR3 size: 12 residues. The CDR3 nucleotides read TGTGCCAGTGCGGGACAGCCTTACAAGCAGTACTTC. As protein: CASAGQPYKQYF. Full variable domain (remainder filled in from reference TRBV19 and TRBJ2-7): DGGITQSPKYLFRKEGQNVTLSCEQNLNHDAMYWYRQDPGQGLRLIYYSQIVNDFQKGDIAEGYSVSREKKESFPLTVTSAQKNPTAFYLCASAGQPYKQYFGPGTRLTVT.

This clonotype showed up just once. This chain connects TRBV20-1 to TRBJ2-3; TRBD2 matches at 10 bases. CDR1 is DFQATT, CDR2 SNEGSKA, per germline (reference sequence). The CDR3 spans 14 residues. J lost 7 bases, V lost 8 bases, and 12 bases had no gene match. The DNA for the CDR3 is TGCAGTCTCACTCTAGCGGGAGTACCGAATACGCAGTATTTT. It encodes CSLTLAGVPNTQYF.

CDR3 sequence reads: CASTAGTDYEQYF. The DNA for the CDR3 is TGTGCCAGCACCGCCGGGACAGACTACGAGCAGTACTTC. This rearrangement joins TRBV7-2 to TRBJ2-7, with 7 positions matching TRBD1. Trimming cost V 7 bases and J 3 bases; bases outside gene matches: 6. The CDR3 totals 13 residues. Germline lookup yields CDR1 SGHTA and CDR2 FQGNSA.

V is TRBV15 and J is TRBJ2-3, with D perhaps being TRBD1 or TRBD2 (6 bases each). The CDR3 spans 16 residues. V was cut by 0 bases and J by 4 bases, with 14 bases left in between. CDR1 and CDR2 from the germline V gene are LNHNV and YYDKDF (reference sequence). The CDR3 sequence is CATSRDFRGRADTQYF. CDR3 DNA: TGTGCCACCAGCAGAGATTTCCGGGGGCGCGCAGATACGCAGTATTTT.

The chain uses TRBV9 and TRBJ2-5, with D tentatively TRBD2 (5 bases). V lost 0 bases and J lost 1, with 10 bases in between. The CDR3 consists of 15 residues. CDR1 is SGDLS and CDR2 is YYNGEE in the germline V gene. CDR3 residues: CASSVGSSAQETQYF. The CDR3, as DNA: TGTGCCAGCAGCGTAGGAAGTAGCGCCCAAGAGACCCAGTACTTC.

J is TRBJ2-3 and V is TRBV10-3, with D possibly being TRBD1 (6 bases). Trimming left V 10 bases short and J 0 bases short, with 11 bases between. The germline V gene has CDR1 ENHRY and CDR2 SYGVKD. CDR3 size: 13 residues. The CDR3 region has the DNA TGTGCCACCGTGGACAGAAGCACAGATACGCAGTATTTT. Encoded protein: CATVDRSTDTQYF.

The chain carries TRBV10-3 and TRBJ2-7, with TRBD2 matching over 10 bases. The CDR3 has 14 residues. V dropped 3 bases and J dropped 4; count of bases not matched to a gene: 3. Per germline, CDR1 ENHRY and CDR2 SYGVKD. The CDR3 loop is CAISDTSGVYEQYF. The CDR3 region has the DNA TGTGCCATCAGTGACACTAGCGGGGTGTACGAGCAGTACTTC.

About this clonotype itself: A junction boundary mismatches the germline segment, possibly from a read error. The chain is built from TRBV7-6 and TRBJ2-5; 7 positions agree with TRBD1. CDR3 length: 16 residues. Germline loops: CDR1 SGHVS, CDR2 FNYEAQ. DNA for the CDR3: TGTGCCAGCAGCTTGCCCTTTCGGACAGGAAAAGAGGCCCAGTACTTC. Translating it yields CASSLPFRTGKEAQYF.

The CDR3 DNA reads TGTGCCAGCATGGGCGACCAAGAGACCCAGTACTTC. Protein product: CASMGDQETQYF. The rearrangement links TRBV2 to TRBJ2-5; D unclear. V lost 7 bases and J 0 bases, leaving 6 bases between the germline ends. Looked up from germline, CDR1 is SNHLY and CDR2 is FYNNEI. The CDR3 has 12 residues.

This clonotype was seen repeatedly, ten times or more. V is TRBV5-1 and J is TRBJ1-4; D remains unclear. Germline CDR1 SGHRS, CDR2 YFSETQ. The CDR3 is 15 residues long. Between the trimmed V and J ends, which lost 4 bases and 0 bases, there was a span of 10 bases. The CDR3 nucleotides are TGCGCCAGCAGCCGTGGACCGCCAACTAATGAAAAACTGTTTTTT. This gives the protein CASSRGPPTNEKLFF. The full variable domain, its missing parts supplied by reference TRBV5-1 and TRBJ1-4, is KAGVTQTPRYLIKTRGQQVTLSCSPISGHRSVSWYQQTPGQGLQFLFEYFSETQRNKGNFPGRFSGRQFSNSRSEMNVSTLELGDSALYLCASSRGPPTNEKLFFGSGTQLSVL.

The DNA of the CDR3 is TGTGCCAGCAGTGGAGACGAAATGAACACTGAAGCTTTCTTT. It translates to CASSGDEMNTEAFF. The rearrangement joins TRBV13 to TRBJ1-1; D is uncertain. V lost 6 bases and J lost 0, with 11 bases in between. The germline gives CDR1 PRHDT, CDR2 FYEKMQ (reference sequence). CDR3 length equals 14 residues.

This clonotype was seen many times. The chain employs TRBV24-1 and TRBJ1-5, with 8 bases lining up with TRBD1. Trimming at V came to 4 bases and at J to 2 bases, leaving 6 bases not matched to a gene. Per the germline V gene, CDR1 is KGHDR and CDR2 is SFDVKD. There are 16 residues in the CDR3. The DNA of the CDR3 is TGTGCCACCAGTGACCGGCTGACAGGGGGCAATCAGCCCCAGCATTTT. Residues: CATSDRLTGGNQPQHF.

There are many counts of this clonotype. V and J are TRBV7-9 and TRBJ2-1; 11 nucleotides agree with TRBD2. The CDR3 loop spans 15 amino acids. Germline V gives CDR1 SEHNR, CDR2 FQNEAQ (reference sequence). V lost 5 bases, J lost 4 bases, and 4 bases stayed unmatched. In DNA form, the CDR3 reads TGTGCCAGCAGCCCCGGGACTAGCGGATACAATGAGCAGTTCTTC. Protein product: CASSPGTSGYNEQFF.

The CDR3 protein is CASSRTSGSNEQFF. The DNA for the CDR3 is TGTGCCAGTAGTAGGACTAGCGGGAGTAATGAGCAGTTCTTC. The J gene is TRBJ2-1, the V gene TRBV19; TRBD2 aligns across 13 bases. V shed 4 bases, J shed 7 bases, and the junction held 1 base outside the gene matches. Germline V gives CDR1 LNHDA, CDR2 SQIVND (reference sequence). The CDR3 consists of 14 residues. The entire variable domain, with the rest obtained from reference TRBV19 and TRBJ2-1, is as follows: DGGITQSPKYLFRKEGQNVTLSCEQNLNHDAMYWYRQDPGQGLRLIYYSQIVNDFQKGDIAEGYSVSREKKESFPLTVTSAQKNPTAFYLCASSRTSGSNEQFFGPGTRLTVL.

The table lists this clonotype with many counts. The gene calls are TRBV5-1 and TRBJ2-7; 7 nucleotides line up with TRBD1. The germline V gene encodes CDR1 SGHRS and CDR2 YFSETQ. V lost 4 bases and J lost 2; bases outside the gene matches: 12. The CDR3 sequence is 16 residues long. As DNA, the CDR3 is TGCGCCAGCAGCGGCTCGACAGGGTCCTCCGCCTACGAGCAGTACTTC. Amino acids: CASSGSTGSSAYEQYF. Variable domain in full (rest from reference TRBV5-1 and TRBJ2-7): KAGVTQTPRYLIKTRGQQVTLSCSPISGHRSVSWYQQTPGQGLQFLFEYFSETQRNKGNFPGRFSGRQFSNSRSEMNVSTLELGDSALYLCASSGSTGSSAYEQYFGPGTRLTVT.

This chain connects TRBV2 to TRBJ1-6; 12 bases are a match to TRBD1. This CDR3 contains 16 residues. The V and J ends lost 6 bases and 13 bases, in that order; junction bases with no gene match: 13. Looked up from germline, CDR1 is SNHLY and CDR2 is FYNNEI. The DNA of the CDR3 is TGTGCCAGCAGGACGGGACAGGGGGCAGGTACCAACCCCCTCCACTTT. Translated, it gives CASRTGQGAGTNPLHF.

On this clonotype: Germline is not matched at one junction end, which may reflect a read error. This rearrangement joins TRBV10-3 to TRBJ1-4; D possibly corresponds to TRBD1 (6 bases). The CDR3 is 16 amino acids. Germline V lookup: CDR1 ENHRY, CDR2 SYGVKD. This CDR3 is CASSSQNRANNEKLFF. The CDR3 DNA is TGTGCCAGCAGTTCACAAAACAGGGCTAATAATGAAAAACTGTTTTTT.